The text below deals with one TCR beta chain. Ten or more counts support this clonotype. Which antigen it targets is not known. No base quality information exists; no much larger clone differs at one position. Instrument on record: Illumina HiSeq 1500. Using fastp trimming at Q25 and MiXCR clonotype assembly, TCRdb reanalyzed the public sequencing data and kept in-frame beta chains. Every distinct CDR3 protein forms one entry, paired with its most common genes and DNA. The sample contains 200,000 to 300,000 distinct CDR3 sequences, 12% to 15% of them found a single time. Of the sample, 8.8% falls within the top ten clones. The data were taken from a study of T cell repertoires in cytomegalovirus infection (dated by TCRdb to the late 2010s). In terms of the full investigation: Donor HLA type was relevant to the analysis, as public TCR beta signatures indicated carriage of CMV infection together with the matching HLA type. Here is what the overall study found, with its caveats: The ex vivo response was dominated by HLA-C-restricted CMV-specific TCR beta clonotypes, and the single most frequent clonotype in two of eight donors was supplied by these HLA-C-restricted clonotypes. Carriers of CMV infection plus the relevant HLA type were discriminated by the cumulative frequency of public TCR beta family members in the study cohort and in an independent roughly 400-donor cohort.

The germline V gene yields MNHEY for CDR1 and SVGEGT for CDR2. Its CDR3 holds 18 amino acids, cysteine through phenylalanine. This entry keeps only the CDR3 DNA: 54 bases, framed from base 1. V and J are truncated by 0 bases and 5 bases respectively, leaving an intervening sequence of 22 bases. This sequence originates from a human donor in good health (CMV status not recorded). Some clones in this sample may be carry-over from other donors' samples. Recombination joined TRBV6-2 or TRBV6-3 with TRBJ2-5, with a weak D call of TRBD2 (6 bases match). The specimen sequenced was PBMCs. The nucleotides read TGTGCCAGCAGTTACTCCCATCGGGGAGGTTGGGGAAGCGAGACCCAGTACTTC. This is translated as CASSYSHRGGWGSETQYF.